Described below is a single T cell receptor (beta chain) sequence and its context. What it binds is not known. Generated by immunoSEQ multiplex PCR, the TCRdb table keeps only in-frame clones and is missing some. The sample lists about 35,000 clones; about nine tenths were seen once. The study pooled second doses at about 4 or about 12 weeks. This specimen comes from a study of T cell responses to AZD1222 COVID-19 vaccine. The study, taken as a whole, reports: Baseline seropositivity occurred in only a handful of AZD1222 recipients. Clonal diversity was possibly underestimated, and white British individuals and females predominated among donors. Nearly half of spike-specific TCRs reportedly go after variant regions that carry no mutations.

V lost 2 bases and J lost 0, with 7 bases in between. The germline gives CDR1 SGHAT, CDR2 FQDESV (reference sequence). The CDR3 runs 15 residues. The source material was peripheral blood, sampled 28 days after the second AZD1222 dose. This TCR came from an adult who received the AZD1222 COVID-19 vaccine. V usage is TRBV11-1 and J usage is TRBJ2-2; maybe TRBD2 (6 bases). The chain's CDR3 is CASSLPGANTGELFF. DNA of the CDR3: TGTGCCAGCAGCTTACCGGGGGCGAACACCGGGGAGCTGTTTTTT.